This T cell receptor beta chain was retrieved from a study of blood T cell repertoires in COVID-19. Across the study: Material from acute and convalescent COVID-19 was sourced from the United States, Italy and Spain. The analysed material was cDNA or gDNA that came from T cells, B-cell-depleted T cells, or PBMCs.

V lost 2 bases to trimming and J lost 3 bases, with 13 bases between them. This CDR3 is 15 amino acids long. Germline V gene data show CDR1 as KGHSH and CDR2 as LQKENI. As originally analysed: Reference gene primer amplification gave estimated nucleated cell counts. Generated by immunoSEQ multiplex PCR, the TCRdb table keeps only in-frame clones and is missing some. D and trimming come from the DNA, and the V and J calls and clone size come from that table. The data hold around 260,000 clones, with approximately 91% observed a single time. Specimen: peripheral blood. The sequence came from a woman in her 30s with COVID-19, enrolled during active disease. The J gene is TRBJ1-1, the V gene TRBV18; D possibly corresponds to TRBD1 (5 bases). CDR3 in amino acids: CASSPGGDRHTEAFF. The CDR3 nucleotides are TGTGCCAGCTCACCAGGAGGGGATCGGCACACTGAAGCTTTCTTT.